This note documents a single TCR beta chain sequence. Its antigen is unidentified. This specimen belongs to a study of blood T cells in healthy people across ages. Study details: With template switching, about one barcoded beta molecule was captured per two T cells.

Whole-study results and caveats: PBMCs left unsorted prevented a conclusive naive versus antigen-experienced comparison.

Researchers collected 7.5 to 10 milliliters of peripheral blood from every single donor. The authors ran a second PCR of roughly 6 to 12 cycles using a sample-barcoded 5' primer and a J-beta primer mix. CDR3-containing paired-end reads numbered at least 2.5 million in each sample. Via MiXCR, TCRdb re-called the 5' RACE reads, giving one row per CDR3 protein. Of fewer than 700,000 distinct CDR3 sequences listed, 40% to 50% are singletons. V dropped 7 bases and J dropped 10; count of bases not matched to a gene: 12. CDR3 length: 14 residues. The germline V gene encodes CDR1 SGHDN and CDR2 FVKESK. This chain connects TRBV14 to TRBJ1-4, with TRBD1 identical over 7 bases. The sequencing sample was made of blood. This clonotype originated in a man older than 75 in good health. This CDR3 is CASNSLGGGGKLFF. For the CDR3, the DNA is TGTGCCAGCAACAGCCTAGGGGGCGGCGGAAAACTGTTTTTT.